This T cell receptor (beta chain) was sequenced for a study of T cell changes during pregnancy in multiple sclerosis. TCRdb's table, derived via immunoSEQ multiplex PCR, lists solely in-frame clones and lacks some. The data contain about 31,000 clones, around 93% of them seen just once; the ten biggest clones take up around 0.41%. The V gene's germline CDR1 is SSHAT and CDR2 FNYEAQ (reference sequence). The CDR3 length is 14 residues. V gave up 4 bases and J gave up 5 bases; unmatched junction bases: 5. The source was CD4+ T cells from peripheral blood mononuclear cells, collected in the second trimester of pregnancy. This sequence was found in a female donor with multiple sclerosis, enrolled in a pregnancy study. The chain carries TRBV7-7 and TRBJ2-3; 8 nucleotides match TRBD1. DNA of the CDR3: TGTGCCAGCAGCTCACGGACAGGGCAAGATACGCAGTATTTT. Translation: CASSSRTGQDTQYF.